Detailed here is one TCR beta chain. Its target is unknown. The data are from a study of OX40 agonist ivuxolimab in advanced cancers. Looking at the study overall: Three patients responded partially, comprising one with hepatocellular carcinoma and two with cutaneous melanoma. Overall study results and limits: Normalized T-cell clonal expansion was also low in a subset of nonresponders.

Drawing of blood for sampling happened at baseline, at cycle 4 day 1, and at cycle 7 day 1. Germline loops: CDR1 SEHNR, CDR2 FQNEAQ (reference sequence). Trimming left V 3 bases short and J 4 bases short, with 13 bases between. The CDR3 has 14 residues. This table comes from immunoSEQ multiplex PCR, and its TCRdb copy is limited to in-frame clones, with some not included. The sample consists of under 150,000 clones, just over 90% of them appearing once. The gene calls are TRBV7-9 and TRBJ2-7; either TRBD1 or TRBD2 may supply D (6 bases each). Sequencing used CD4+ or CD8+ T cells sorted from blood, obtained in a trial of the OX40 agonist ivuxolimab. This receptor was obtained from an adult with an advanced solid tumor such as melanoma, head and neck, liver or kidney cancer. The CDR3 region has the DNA TGTGCCAGCAGCTTCTGGGGGGCGAATTACGAGCAGTACTTC. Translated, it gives CASSFWGANYEQYF. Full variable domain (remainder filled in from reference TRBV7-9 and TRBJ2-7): DTGVSQNPRHKITKRGQNVTFRCDPISEHNRLYWYRQTLGQGPEFLTYFQNEAQLEKSRLLSDRFSAERPKGSFSTLEIQRTEQGDSAMYLCASSFWGANYEQYFGPGTRLTVT.